The clone carrying this T cell receptor beta chain was observed many times. TCRdb processed the 5' RACE reads anew with MiXCR; each CDR3 protein has one entry. The sample lists roughly 50,000 distinct CDR3 sequences, approximately 15% seen once, with 4% to 5.5% in the top ten. These data come from a study of neurological immune-mediated disorders. CDR3 size: 17 residues. Germline V gene lookup returns CDR1 MNHEY and CDR2 SVGAGI. Trimming removed 0 bases from V and 4 bases from J, with 19 bases in between. The sequenced sample consisted of PBMCs. This chain links TRBV6-5 with TRBJ2-7; TRBD1 or TRBD2 may be the D gene (5 bases each). The origin of this receptor is a man aged 60-69 years in good health. The CDR3 spells CASSYSGGEGLLYEQYF. As DNA, the CDR3 is TGTGCCAGCAGTTACTCAGGAGGAGAGGGGTTATTGTACGAGCAGTACTTC.